Listed below are T cell receptor beta chains from one sample, sequenced in a study of T cells in Graves' hyperthyroidism and ophthalmopathy. TCRdb re-called the multiplex PCR reads through MiXCR, storing one row per CDR3 protein. The data show roughly 160,000 distinct CDR3 sequences, 9.4% seen once. The sequenced sample was blood. The receptor set was obtained from a woman in her late teens or twenties with Graves' hyperthyroidism that later progressed to Graves' ophthalmopathy. Each CDR3 is given with its conserved first and last residue. Each record gives: V gene, clone size, D gene, J gene, CDR3 protein, CDR3 DNA. A D gene is named only where the DNA matches it firmly. Size is omitted from some rows. Given values are once, few, many or a class for expanded clones.

TRBV2	many	.	TRBJ1-2	CASSDVWDYGYTF	TGTGCCAGCAGTGACGTTTGGGATTATGGCTACACCTTC
TRBV5-1	few	TRBD1	TRBJ1-2	CASSLIGQAKYSNYGYTF	TGCGCCAGCAGCCTAATCGGACAGGCAAAGTACTCTAACTATGGCTACACCTTC
TRBV7-9	many	.	TRBJ1-2	CASSPHALRESANYGYTF	TGTGCCAGCAGCCCACACGCTCTGAGGGAATCTGCTAACTATGGCTACACCTTC
TRBV29-1	many	.	TRBJ1-1	CSVGDTEAFF	TGCAGCGTTGGGGACACTGAAGCTTTCTTT
TRBV20-1	many	.	TRBJ2-5	CSALSLGGAETQYF	TGCAGTGCTTTATCCTTGGGGGGGGCAGAGACCCAGTACTTC
TRBV7-8	few	.	TRBJ2-7	CASSLSQSSYEQYF	TGTGCCAGCAGCCTGTCCCAGAGCTCCTACGAGCAGTACTTC
TRBV19	many	.	TRBJ1-1	CASSIRGPTEAFF	TGTGCCAGTAGTATACGGGGTCCCACTGAAGCTTTCTTT
TRBV6-1	many	.	TRBJ1-5	CASSERGASNQPQHF	TGTGCCAGCAGTGAACGGGGGGCCAGCAATCAGCCCCAGCATTTT
TRBV18	.	.	TRBJ2-2	CASRGIGANTGELFF	TGTGCCAGCCGTGGGATAGGAGCGAACACCGGGGAGCTGTTTTTT
TRBV5-1	many	.	TRBJ2-1	CASSPTSAQYSEQFF	TGCGCCAGCAGCCCAACATCCGCGCAATACAGTGAGCAGTTCTTC
TRBV7-9	many	.	TRBJ1-2	CASSPYMTDGYTF	TGTGCCAGCAGCCCCTACATGACAGATGGCTACACCTTC
TRBV30	many	.	TRBJ2-1	CAWSPRQREQFF	TGTGCCTGGAGTCCCCGGCAGCGTGAGCAGTTCTTC
TRBV20-1	many	.	TRBJ1-5	CSARSRADNQPQHF	TGCAGTGCTAGGAGCAGGGCCGACAATCAGCCCCAGCATTTT
TRBV5-6	.	TRBD1	TRBJ2-3	CASSLTGDKDTQYF	TGTGCCAGCAGCTTGACAGGGGATAAAGATACGCAGTATTTT
TRBV29-1	many	.	TRBJ1-1	CSADLDTEAFF	TGCAGCGCTGACTTAGACACTGAAGCTTTCTTT
TRBV10-3	few	.	TRBJ1-4	CAISQENEKLFF	TGTGCCATCAGTCAGGAGAATGAAAAACTGTTTTTT
TRBV20-1	many	.	TRBJ1-1	CSARDRIRGGEAFF	TGCAGTGCTAGAGATCGAATCCGCGGGGGTGAAGCTTTCTTT
TRBV5-6	few	.	TRBJ2-3	CASSLRRTADTQYF	TGTGCCAGCAGCTTAAGACGGACCGCAGATACGCAGTATTTT
TRBV6-1	many	.	TRBJ2-7	CASSELAGDYEQYF	TGTGCCAGCAGTGAGCTCGCAGGGGACTACGAGCAGTACTTC
TRBV7-3	many	.	TRBJ2-7	CASSFDLGYEQYF	TGTGCCAGCAGCTTCGATCTAGGCTACGAGCAGTACTTC
TRBV27	many	TRBD1	TRBJ1-3	CASSLRAGQGTNTIYF	TGTGCCAGCAGTTTGCGAGCAGGACAGGGGACAAACACCATATATTTT
TRBV27	.	.	TRBJ2-7	CASSLLIGLTYEQYF	TGTGCCAGCAGTTTACTTATCGGATTAACCTACGAGCAGTACTTC
TRBV7-3	many	.	TRBJ2-1	CASSHHGTLGFEQFF	TGTGCCAGCAGCCATCACGGGACCCTAGGCTTTGAGCAGTTCTTC
TRBV27	many	.	TRBJ2-3	CASRNHRDHSHNTDTQYF	TGTGCCAGCAGAAACCATCGGGACCACTCGCATAACACAGATACGCAGTATTTT
TRBV14	many	.	TRBJ2-1	CASSQGRRPNLRYEQFF	TGTGCCAGCAGCCAAGGACGACGGCCGAACCTTAGATATGAGCAGTTCTTC
TRBV20-1	few	.	TRBJ2-5	CSASHSLGIDETQYF	TGCAGTGCTAGCCACTCCCTAGGAATCGATGAGACCCAGTACTTC
TRBV6-1	many	.	TRBJ2-5	CASSGRTPRETQYF	TGTGCCAGCAGTGGCCGAACACCCAGGGAGACCCAGTACTTC
TRBV20-1	few	.	TRBJ2-5	CSASWPGTETQYF	TGCAGTGCTAGCTGGCCGGGGACCGAGACCCAGTACTTC
TRBV3-1	.	.	TRBJ1-4	CASSQPATNEKLFF	TGTGCCAGCAGCCAACCAGCTACTAATGAAAAACTGTTTTTT
TRBV2	many	TRBD1	TRBJ2-6	CAGQAASGANVLTF	TGTGCCGGACAGGCCGCTTCTGGGGCCAACGTCCTGACTTTC
TRBV28	.	.	TRBJ1-1	CASSWRSTGSEAFF	TGTGCCAGCAGTTGGAGGAGTACAGGGTCTGAAGCTTTCTTT
TRBV6-1	many	TRBD1	TRBJ1-5	CASTHPRTGWGNQPQHF	TGTGCCAGCACTCATCCTAGGACAGGATGGGGAAATCAGCCCCAGCATTTT
TRBV12-3/TRBV12-4	.	.	TRBJ1-1	CASSRGRHTEAFF	TGTGCCAGCAGCCGAGGCAGGCACACTGAAGCTTTCTTT
TRBV20-1	many	TRBD2	TRBJ2-5	CSASGLAGGLAETQYF	TGCAGTGCTAGTGGTCTAGCGGGGGGCCTGGCGGAGACCCAGTACTTC
TRBV20-1	many	.	TRBJ2-3	CSAWDSRLSTDTQYF	TGCAGTGCATGGGACTCGCGCCTTAGCACAGATACGCAGTATTTT
TRBV9	many	.	TRBJ1-3	CASSGGTSGNTIYF	TGTGCCAGCAGCGGGGGGACCTCTGGAAACACCATATATTTT
TRBV7-9	many	TRBD1	TRBJ1-2	CASRPGQGIYPSYGYTF	TGTGCCAGCAGACCCGGACAGGGGATTTATCCCTCCTATGGCTACACCTTC
TRBV5-1	many	.	TRBJ1-5	CASSLDGDVNQPQHF	TGCGCCAGCAGCTTGGACGGGGACGTCAATCAGCCCCAGCATTTT
TRBV16	many	.	TRBJ1-2	CASSQSNSGAGDGYTF	TGTGCCAGCAGCCAATCGAACTCAGGGGCCGGGGATGGCTACACCTTC
TRBV3-1	many	.	TRBJ1-2	CASSPVGGGNYGYTF	TGTGCCAGCAGCCCAGTCGGAGGGGGGAACTATGGCTACACCTTC
TRBV2	many	TRBD1	TRBJ1-1	CASSPGQGWGTEAFF	TGTGCCAGCAGTCCGGGACAGGGGTGGGGCACTGAAGCTTTCTTT
TRBV14	few	.	TRBJ2-5	CASSPQFGPSVTQYF	TGTGCCAGCAGCCCCCAGTTTGGCCCGTCGGTGACCCAGTACTTC
TRBV9	many	.	TRBJ1-2	CASSVDNTNYGYTF	TGTGCCAGCAGCGTCGATAATACTAACTATGGCTACACCTTC
TRBV6-1	many	TRBD1	TRBJ1-3	CASGVTGDSGNTIYF	TGTGCCAGCGGAGTGACAGGGGACTCTGGAAACACCATATATTTT
TRBV9	few	.	TRBJ1-4	CASSPRGSLNEKLFF	TGTGCCAGCAGCCCCCGGGGCAGTCTTAATGAAAAACTGTTTTTT
TRBV20-1	few	.	TRBJ2-2	CSARALPGMNTGELFF	TGCAGTGCTAGGGCCCTGCCAGGGATGAACACCGGGGAGCTGTTTTTT
TRBV4-2	many	.	TRBJ2-1	CASSPTVPPSEQFF	TGTGCCAGCAGCCCTACAGTTCCCCCCAGTGAGCAGTTCTTC
TRBV6-1	many	TRBD2	TRBJ2-7	CASSQSGLAGVEQYF	TGTGCCAGCAGCCAATCGGGACTAGCGGGAGTAGAGCAGTACTTC
TRBV18	many	.	TRBJ1-1	CASQLSPPFRAEAFF	TGTGCCAGCCAACTTTCCCCGCCGTTTCGGGCTGAAGCTTTCTTT
TRBV19	.	TRBD1	TRBJ1-2	CASTLKRTGGVSGYTF	TGTGCCAGTACCTTAAAAAGGACAGGGGGCGTGAGTGGCTACACCTTC
TRBV12-3/TRBV12-4	few	TRBD1	TRBJ2-3	CASSLVRGSDTQYF	TGTGCCAGCAGTTTGGTCAGGGGGTCAGATACGCAGTATTTT
TRBV15	once	.	TRBJ1-5	CATSRVIPGVISNQPQHF	TGTGCCACCAGCAGAGTGATTCCAGGGGTAATTAGCAATCAGCCCCAGCATTTT
TRBV10-3	few	TRBD2	TRBJ2-2	CAIRGTSGGLNTGELFF	TGTGCCATCAGGGGGACTAGCGGGGGCCTTAACACCGGGGAGCTGTTTTTT
TRBV19	many	TRBD1	TRBJ1-1	CASRTGSVEAFF	TGTGCCAGTAGGACAGGGAGTGTTGAAGCTTTCTTT
TRBV11-2	many	.	TRBJ2-7	CASSLESGHNYEQYF	TGTGCCAGCAGCTTAGAATCAGGTCATAACTACGAGCAGTACTTC